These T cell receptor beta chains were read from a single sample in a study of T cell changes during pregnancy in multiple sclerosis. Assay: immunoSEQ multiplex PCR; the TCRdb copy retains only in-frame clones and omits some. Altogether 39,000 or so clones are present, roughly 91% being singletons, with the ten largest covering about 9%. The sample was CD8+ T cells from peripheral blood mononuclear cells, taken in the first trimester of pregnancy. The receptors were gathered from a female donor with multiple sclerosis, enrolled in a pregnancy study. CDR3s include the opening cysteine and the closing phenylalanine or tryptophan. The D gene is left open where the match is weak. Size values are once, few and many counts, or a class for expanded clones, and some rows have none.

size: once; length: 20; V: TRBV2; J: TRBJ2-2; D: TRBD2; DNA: TGTGCCAGCAGCGGTGGTTCCTCGGCTAGCGGGGCATTGAACACCGGGGAGCTGTTTTTT; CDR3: CASSGGSSASGALNTGELFF
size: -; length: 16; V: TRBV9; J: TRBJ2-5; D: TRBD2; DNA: TGTGCCAGCAGCGCCGGACTAGCGGGGGGGCGGGAGACCCAGTACTTC; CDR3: CASSAGLAGGRETQYF
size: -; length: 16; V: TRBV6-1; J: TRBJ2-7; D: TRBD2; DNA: TGTGCCAGCAGTGAAGTAGGTCTAGCGGAGACCTACGAGCAGTACTTC; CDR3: CASSEVGLAETYEQYF
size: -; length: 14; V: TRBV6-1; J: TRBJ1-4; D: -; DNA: TGTGCCAGCGGAGACCGGGACACAAATGAAAAACTGTTTTTT; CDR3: CASGDRDTNEKLFF
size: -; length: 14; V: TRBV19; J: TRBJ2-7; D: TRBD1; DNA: TGTGCCAGTTCTGGACAGGGGCCCCTAGGCGAGCAGTACTTC; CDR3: CASSGQGPLGEQYF
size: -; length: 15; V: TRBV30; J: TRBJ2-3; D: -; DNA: TGTGCCTGGAGTGTACTTCACGGAGTCACAGATACGCAGTATTTT; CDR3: CAWSVLHGVTDTQYF
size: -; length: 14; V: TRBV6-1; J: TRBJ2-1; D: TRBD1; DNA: TGTGCCAGCATATCGACAGGGACCTACAATGAGCAGTTCTTC; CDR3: CASISTGTYNEQFF
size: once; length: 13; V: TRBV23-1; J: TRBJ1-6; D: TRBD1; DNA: TGCGCCAAAAGACAGGGGGCTGAATCACCCCTCCACTTT; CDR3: CAKRQGAESPLHF
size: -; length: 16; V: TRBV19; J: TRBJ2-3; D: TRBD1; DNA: TGTGCCAGTAGTACCTTCGGGACAGGGAAGGTTGATACGCAGTATTTT; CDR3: CASSTFGTGKVDTQYF
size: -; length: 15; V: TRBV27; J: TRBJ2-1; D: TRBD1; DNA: TGTGCCAGCAGCCTCGGGACAGGGGGGAGCAATGAGCAGTTCTTC; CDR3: CASSLGTGGSNEQFF
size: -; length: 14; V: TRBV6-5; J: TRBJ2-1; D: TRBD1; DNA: TGTGCCAGCAGCGATCAGACAGGGGCCAATGAGCAGTTCTTC; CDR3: CASSDQTGANEQFF
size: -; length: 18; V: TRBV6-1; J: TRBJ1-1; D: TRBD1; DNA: TGTGCCAGCAGTGAAGCACTAAGGACAGGGGCAATGAACACTGAAGCTTTCTTT; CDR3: CASSEALRTGAMNTEAFF
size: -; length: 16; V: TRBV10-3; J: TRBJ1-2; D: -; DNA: TGTGCCATCAGTGAGTCGAACAGGTCTATCTACTATGGCTACACCTTC; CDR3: CAISESNRSIYYGYTF